These 26 T cell receptor beta chains were all obtained from the same sample, sequenced in a study of blood T cell repertoires in COVID-19. Clones were read by immunoSEQ multiplex PCR, and TCRdb kept only the in-frame ones, dropping some. The table lists around 230,000 clones, 83% of them singletons. Sequenced: peripheral blood. All receptors come from a woman in her forties with active or convalescent COVID-19.

The rearrangement uses TRBV11-3 and TRBJ1-3; possibly TRBD1 for D (6 bases). This CDR3 has 18 amino acids. The germline V gene has CDR1 SGHNT and CDR2 YENEEA. Trimming pared 1 base from V and 0 bases from J, leaving 16 bases between. CDR3 residues: CASSLGPRTGHSGNTIYF. The CDR3 DNA is TGTGCCAGCAGCTTAGGCCCACGGACGGGACACTCTGGAAACACCATATATTTT.

The chain joins TRBV21-1 to TRBJ1-2; TRBD1 reflects the table's D call only, with no check against the DNA. TRBV21-1 is noted as a pseudogene. The CDR3 has 11 residues. The DNA for the CDR3 is TGTGCCAGCAGCGCCACAGGGGGGTTCGCCTTC. It encodes CASSATGGFAF.

The chain is built from TRBV9 and TRBJ2-1; 8 bases line up with TRBD2. The germline V gene has CDR1 SGDLS and CDR2 YYNGEE. The V and J ends lost 4 bases and 2 bases, in that order; junction bases with no gene match: 5. This CDR3 region has 15 residues. Here the CDR3 reads CASSLGTSAYNEQFF. The DNA for the CDR3 is TGTGCCAGCAGCCTCGGGACTAGTGCCTACAATGAGCAGTTCTTC. Based on the CDR3 plus reference TRBV9 and TRBJ2-1, the full variable domain is DSGVTQTPKHLITATGQRVTLRCSPRSGDLSVYWYQQSLDQGLQFLIQYYNGEERAKGNILERFSAQQFPDLHSELNLSSLELGDSALYFCASSLGTSAYNEQFFGPGTRLTVL.

The V call is TRBV18, the J call TRBJ2-7; TRBD2 agrees at 7 bases. V was clipped by 2 bases and J by 1 base; unmatched bases: 8. The germline gives CDR1 KGHSH, CDR2 LQKENI. The CDR3 loop spans 16 amino acids. The CDR3 here is CASSPSPPGGSYEQYF. The CDR3 nucleotides are TGTGCCAGCTCACCATCACCCCCGGGGGGATCCTACGAGCAGTACTTC.

The rearrangement links TRBV7-2 to TRBJ2-1; D not certain. Trimming shortened V by 1 base and J by 9 bases, and 13 bases separated the two germline ends. This CDR3 has 14 residues. Germline V gene data show CDR1 as SGHTA and CDR2 as FQGNSA. The CDR3 DNA sequence: TGTGCCAGCAGCTTAGATCGCTATGGGCTTGAGCAGTTCTTC. This codes for CASSLDRYGLEQFF.

J is TRBJ2-7 and V is TRBV6-6; TRBD2 agrees at 13 bases. This CDR3 is 13 amino acids long. The V segment lost 4 bases and the J segment 9 bases; nucleotides outside the gene matches: 3. Germline V gene lookup returns CDR1 MNHNY and CDR2 SVGAGI (reference sequence). CDR3 loop: CASSFRTSGGQYF. CDR3 in DNA: TGTGCCAGCAGTTTCCGGACTAGCGGGGGGCAGTACTTC.

This chain links TRBV6-5 with TRBJ1-2, with D hard to call. Germline values: CDR1 MNHEY, CDR2 SVGAGI. Trimming removed 4 bases from V and 4 bases from J, with 16 bases in between. The CDR3 extends over 15 amino acids. The CDR3 region has the DNA TGTGCCAGCAGTTCGACTTGGACGGGAGTCTATGGCTACACCTTC. Translation gives CASSSTWTGVYGYTF.

The chain uses TRBV27 and TRBJ1-5; no firm D call. V was trimmed by 6 bases and J by 3 bases, leaving 18 bases between them. CDR3 length equals 16 residues. Germline-derived CDR1 and CDR2 are MNHEY and SMNVEV (reference sequence). CDR3 residues: CASRHYPQRSNQPQHF. The CDR3 DNA reads TGTGCCAGCAGACACTACCCACAAAGGTCCAATCAGCCCCAGCATTTT.

V gene TRBV5-6 combines with J gene TRBJ1-5; 8 positions match TRBD1. CDR3 size: 15 residues. In germline, CDR1 is SGHDT, CDR2 YYEEEE. Trimming removed 5 bases from V and 6 bases from J; junction bases left unmatched: 10. CDR3 in DNA: TGTGCCAGCAGTTCCGGGACAGGAATGGGTCAGCCCCAGCATTTT. Protein sequence: CASSSGTGMGQPQHF.

The chain carries TRBV24-1 and TRBJ1-2; 7 bases align to TRBD1. CDR3 length equals 15 residues. J was trimmed by 3 bases and V by 2 bases; bases with no gene match: 5. Germline V lookup: CDR1 KGHDR, CDR2 SFDVKD. CDR3 sequence reads: CATSDWGRGDYGYTF. In DNA, the CDR3 is TGTGCCACCAGTGATTGGGGCAGGGGGGACTATGGCTACACCTTC.

The gene calls are TRBV7-2 and TRBJ1-2; D may be TRBD1 (6 bases). CDR1 SGHTA and CDR2 FQGNSA come from the germline V gene. This CDR3 has 13 amino acids. V was shortened by 4 bases and J by 8 bases, with 14 bases between the two germline ends. The CDR3 nucleotides are TGTGCCAGCAGCTCTCGACAGGCCTTAGGCTACACCTTC. As protein: CASSSRQALGYTF.

J is TRBJ2-7 and V is TRBV28; TRBD1 matches 9 bases. The CDR3 has 13 residues. Looked up from germline, CDR1 is MDHEN and CDR2 is SYDVKM. The J segment lost 6 bases and the V segment lost 6 bases, leaving 6 bases of the junction unmatched. In DNA form, the CDR3 reads TGTGCCAGCAGCTCGGGACAGGGTGGCGAGCAGTACTTC. Its protein is CASSSGQGGEQYF.

J is TRBJ2-7 and V is TRBV10-3; 9 bases match TRBD1. The junction had 6 bases not matched to a gene; V was cut back by 7 bases and J by 5 bases. The CDR3 loop spans 13 amino acids. Germline assignment: CDR1 ENHRY and CDR2 SYGVKD. This CDR3 is CAITGTGSHEQYF. The CDR3 DNA follows: TGTGCCATCACCGGGACAGGGTCCCACGAGCAGTACTTC.

The V gene is TRBV15, the J gene TRBJ2-1; 7 bases line up with TRBD2. The J segment lost 0 bases and the V segment lost 3 bases, leaving 5 bases of the junction unmatched. The CDR3 runs to 16 residues. Per the germline V gene, CDR1 is LNHNV and CDR2 is YYDKDF (reference sequence). In nucleotides, the CDR3 is TGTGCCACCAGCAGGGAGGGGAGGGGCTCCTACAATGAGCAGTTCTTC. The encoded protein is CATSREGRGSYNEQFF.

V and J are TRBV30 and TRBJ2-7; 11 bases agree with TRBD1. With V trimmed by 2 bases and J by 7 bases, 7 bases remained unmatched. The CDR3 sequence is 14 residues long. Germline V CDR1 and CDR2: GTSNPN, SVGIG (reference sequence). The CDR3 coding sequence is TGTGCCTGGAGTCCAGGACAGGGGGCAGGGGAGCAGTACTTC. Encoded protein: CAWSPGQGAGEQYF.

The gene calls are TRBV10-1 and TRBJ1-2, with D maybe TRBD1 (6 bases). This CDR3 spans 15 amino acids. CDR1 and CDR2 from the germline V gene are WNHNN and SYGVQD (reference sequence). V was cut by 4 bases and J by 3 bases, with 15 bases left in between. The CDR3 protein is CASSGQARPDYGYTF. In nucleotides, the CDR3 is TGCGCCAGCAGTGGACAGGCCCGACCAGACTATGGCTACACCTTC.

In its sample, this clone was seen a few times. The chain is built from TRBV13 and TRBJ1-2; 7 nucleotides align to TRBD1. CDR1 is PRHDT, CDR2 FYEKMQ, per germline (reference sequence). This CDR3 comprises 14 residues. V lost 5 bases, J lost 4 bases, and 7 bases stayed unmatched. CDR3 loop: CASSLRQGGYGYTF. CDR3 bases: TGTGCCAGCAGCCTCCGACAGGGCGGCTATGGCTACACCTTC.

DNA of the CDR3: TGTGCCAGCAGCACTGGGACTGCCTCAACCTACGAGCAGTACTTC. Translation: CASSTGTASTYEQYF. This chain joins TRBV9 and TRBJ2-7; tentatively, D is TRBD2 (6 bases). Looked up from germline, CDR1 is SGDLS and CDR2 is YYNGEE. The CDR3 is made up of 15 amino acids. Trimming removed 4 bases at V and 2 bases at J, with 16 bases between.

This sequence joins TRBV27 and TRBJ1-1; TRBD1 matches at 7 bases. V lost 6 bases to trimming and J lost 2 bases; unmatched junction nucleotides: 15. CDR3 size: 17 residues. Germline values: CDR1 MNHEY, CDR2 SMNVEV (reference sequence). CDR3 in amino acids: CASRLREADRTNTEAFF. In DNA form, the CDR3 reads TGTGCCAGCAGATTGCGAGAAGCGGACAGGACCAACACTGAAGCTTTCTTT.

The V call is TRBV6-5, the J call TRBJ2-2, with 7 positions matching TRBD1. The CDR3 is 15 residues long. Trimming took 4 bases from V and 1 from J; bases not matched to a gene: 3. Germline-derived CDR1 and CDR2 are MNHEY and SVGAGI. As DNA, the CDR3 is TGTGCCAGCAGTTTCCGGACAGGGAACACCGGGGAGCTGTTTTTT. This encodes CASSFRTGNTGELFF.

The CDR3 region is CASRHRQGSGNTIYF. The DNA for the CDR3 is TGTGCCAGCAGGCACCGACAGGGCTCTGGAAACACCATATATTTT. The rearrangement joins TRBV21-1 to TRBJ1-3; TRBD1, the D gene given by the table, was not confirmed from the DNA. TRBV21-1 is a known pseudogene. This CDR3 spans 15 amino acids.

This chain uses TRBV21-1 with TRBJ1-5. TRBV21-1 is noted as a pseudogene. The CDR3 is 19 amino acids. The CDR3 DNA is TGTGCCAGCAGCAAAACTCGCGTAGTAGAAATAATAAGCAATCAGCCCCAGCATTTT. The encoded protein is CASSKTRVVEIISNQPQHF.

V is TRBV14 and J is TRBJ2-1, with unresolved D. CDR3 length equals 15 residues. Germline values: CDR1 SGHDN, CDR2 FVKESK. Between the trimmed V and J ends, which lost 7 bases and 3 bases, there was a span of 16 bases. CDR3 in amino acids: CASTLGPVDYNEQFF. As DNA, the CDR3 is TGTGCCAGCACACTTGGGCCAGTGGACTACAATGAGCAGTTCTTC.

The chain employs TRBV7-2 and TRBJ1-3; 7 bases agree with TRBD1. The CDR3 is made up of 14 amino acids. The V segment lost 6 bases and the J segment 2 bases; nucleotides outside the gene matches: 4. Per germline, CDR1 SGHTA and CDR2 FQGNSA. The CDR3 loop reads CASRLGQAGNTIYF. The CDR3, as DNA: TGTGCCAGCAGGCTAGGACAGGCTGGAAACACCATATATTTT.

The chain links TRBV19 to TRBJ1-2, with D tentatively TRBD1 (5 bases). The V end lost 5 bases, the J end lost 8 bases, and 15 bases lay between the germline ends. This CDR3 is built from 13 residues. Germline V gives CDR1 LNHDA, CDR2 SQIVND (reference sequence). The CDR3 DNA sequence: TGTGCCAGTAGTTCTACGGGACTGCGGGGCTACACCTTC. Protein: CASSSTGLRGYTF. Together with reference TRBV19 and TRBJ1-2, the CDR3 gives the full variable domain: DGGITQSPKYLFRKEGQNVTLSCEQNLNHDAMYWYRQDPGQGLRLIYYSQIVNDFQKGDIAEGYSVSREKKESFPLTVTSAQKNPTAFYLCASSSTGLRGYTFGSGTRLTVV.

This chain joins TRBV11-3 and TRBJ2-1; TRBD2 aligns across 7 bases. V lost 0 bases to trimming and J lost 5 bases; unmatched junction nucleotides: 4. The CDR3 has 15 amino acids. The germline V gene encodes CDR1 SGHNT and CDR2 YENEEA. The CDR3 bases are TGTGCCAGCAGCTTAGATTACGGGGGGAACAATGAGCAGTTCTTC. Its translation: CASSLDYGGNNEQFF.